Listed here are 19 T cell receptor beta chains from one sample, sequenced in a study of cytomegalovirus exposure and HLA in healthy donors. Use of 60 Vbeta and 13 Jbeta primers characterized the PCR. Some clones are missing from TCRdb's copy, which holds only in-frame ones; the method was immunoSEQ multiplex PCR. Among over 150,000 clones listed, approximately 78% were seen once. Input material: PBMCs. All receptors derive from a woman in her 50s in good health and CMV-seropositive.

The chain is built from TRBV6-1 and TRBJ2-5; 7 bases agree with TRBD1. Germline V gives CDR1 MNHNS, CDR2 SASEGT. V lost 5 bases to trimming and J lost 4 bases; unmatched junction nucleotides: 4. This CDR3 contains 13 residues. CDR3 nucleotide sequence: TGTGCCAGCAGTTTAGGGGGCCGAGAGACCCAGTACTTC. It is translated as CASSLGGRETQYF.

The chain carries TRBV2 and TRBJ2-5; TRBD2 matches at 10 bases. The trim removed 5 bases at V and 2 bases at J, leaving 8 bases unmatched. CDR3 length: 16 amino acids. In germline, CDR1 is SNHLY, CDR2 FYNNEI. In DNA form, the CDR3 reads TGTGCCAGCAGTCCCCGACAAGCGGGAGGGCAAGAGACCCAGTACTTC. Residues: CASSPRQAGGQETQYF. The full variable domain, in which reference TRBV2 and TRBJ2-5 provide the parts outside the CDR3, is EPEVTQTPSHQVTQMGQEVILRCVPISNHLYFYWYRQILGQKVEFLVSFYNNEISEKSEIFDDQFSVERPDGSNFTLKIRSTKLEDSAMYFCASSPRQAGGQETQYFGPGTRLLVL.

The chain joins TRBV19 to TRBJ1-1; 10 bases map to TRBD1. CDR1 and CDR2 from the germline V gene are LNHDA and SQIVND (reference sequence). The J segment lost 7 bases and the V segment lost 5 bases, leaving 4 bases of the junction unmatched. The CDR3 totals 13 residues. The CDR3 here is CASSPGTGDEAFF. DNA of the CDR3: TGTGCCAGTAGTCCCGGGACAGGGGATGAAGCTTTCTTT.

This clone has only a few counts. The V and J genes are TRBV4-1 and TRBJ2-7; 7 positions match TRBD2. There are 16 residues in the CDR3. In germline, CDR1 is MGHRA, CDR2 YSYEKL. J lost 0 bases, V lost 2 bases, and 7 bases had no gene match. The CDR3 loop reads CASSQRGLTNSYEQYF. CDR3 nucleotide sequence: TGCGCCAGCAGCCAAAGGGGACTAACTAACTCCTACGAGCAGTACTTC.

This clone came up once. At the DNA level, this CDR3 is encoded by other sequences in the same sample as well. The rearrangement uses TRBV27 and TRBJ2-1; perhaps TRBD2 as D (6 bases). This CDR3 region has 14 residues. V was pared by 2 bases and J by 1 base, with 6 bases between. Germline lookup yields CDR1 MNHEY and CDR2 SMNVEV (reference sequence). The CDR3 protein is CASSLGGSYNEQFF. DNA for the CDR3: TGTGCCAGCAGTTTAGGGGGGTCCTACAATGAGCAGTTCTTC.

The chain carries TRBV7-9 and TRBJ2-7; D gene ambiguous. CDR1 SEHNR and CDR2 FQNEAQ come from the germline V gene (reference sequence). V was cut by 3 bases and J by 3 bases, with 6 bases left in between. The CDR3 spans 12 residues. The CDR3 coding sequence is TGTGCCAGCAGCTTTGGCCGCTACGAGCAGTACTTC. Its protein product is CASSFGRYEQYF.

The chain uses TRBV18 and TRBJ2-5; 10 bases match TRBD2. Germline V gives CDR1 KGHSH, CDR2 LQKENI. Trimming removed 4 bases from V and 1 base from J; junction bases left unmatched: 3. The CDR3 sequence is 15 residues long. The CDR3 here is CASSLLAGAQETQYF. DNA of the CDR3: TGTGCCAGCTCACTCCTAGCGGGAGCCCAAGAGACCCAGTACTTC.

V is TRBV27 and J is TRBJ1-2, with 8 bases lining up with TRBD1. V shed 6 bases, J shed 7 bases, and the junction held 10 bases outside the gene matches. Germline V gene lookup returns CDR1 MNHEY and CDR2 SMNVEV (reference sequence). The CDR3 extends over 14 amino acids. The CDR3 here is CASSPQGVRGGYTF. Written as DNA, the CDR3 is TGTGCCAGCAGCCCACAGGGGGTGCGGGGTGGCTACACCTTC.

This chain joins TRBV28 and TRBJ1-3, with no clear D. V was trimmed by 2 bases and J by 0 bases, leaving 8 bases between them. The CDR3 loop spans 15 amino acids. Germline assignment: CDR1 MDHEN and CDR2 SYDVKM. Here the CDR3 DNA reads TGTGCCAGCAGTTTAGCACGAGTCTCTGGAAACACCATATATTTT. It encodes CASSLARVSGNTIYF.

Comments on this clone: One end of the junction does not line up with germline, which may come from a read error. In nucleotides, the CDR3 is TGTTCCAGCAGCATACAGGGTTCGAATGAGCAGTTCTTC. Translated, it gives CSSSIQGSNEQFF. This chain links TRBV7-9 with TRBJ2-1, with a weak D call TRBD1 (6 bases). Germline-derived CDR1 and CDR2 are SEHNR and FQNEAQ (reference sequence). The CDR3 has 13 residues. The full variable domain, its missing parts supplied by reference TRBV7-9 and TRBJ2-1, is DTGVSQNPRHKITKRGQNVTFRCDPISEHNRLYWYRQTLGQGPEFLTYFQNEAQLEKSRLLSDRFSAERPKGSFSTLEIQRTEQGDSAMYLCSSSIQGSNEQFFGPGTRLTVL.

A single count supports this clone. The CDR3 DNA is TGTGCCAGCAGCTTGGTGGACAGGGGAACTGAAGCTTTCTTT. Its translation: CASSLVDRGTEAFF. The chain uses TRBV5-6 and TRBJ1-1; 9 bases are shared with TRBD1. This CDR3 is built from 14 residues. The trim removed 0 bases at V and 5 bases at J, leaving 2 bases unmatched. Per germline, CDR1 SGHDT and CDR2 YYEEEE.

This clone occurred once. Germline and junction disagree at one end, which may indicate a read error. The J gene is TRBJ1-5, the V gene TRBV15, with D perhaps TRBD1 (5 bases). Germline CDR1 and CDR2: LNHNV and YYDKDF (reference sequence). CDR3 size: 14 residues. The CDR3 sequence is CATSRGQGNQPQHF. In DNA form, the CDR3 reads TGTGCCACCAGTAGAGGGCAGGGTAATCAGCCCCAGCATTTT.

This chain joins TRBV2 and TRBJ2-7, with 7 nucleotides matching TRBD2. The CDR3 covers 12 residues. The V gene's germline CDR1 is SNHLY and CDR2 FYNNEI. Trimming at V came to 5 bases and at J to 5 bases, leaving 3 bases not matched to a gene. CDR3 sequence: CASSRGGDEQYF. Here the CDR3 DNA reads TGTGCCAGCAGTAGGGGAGGGGACGAGCAGTACTTC.

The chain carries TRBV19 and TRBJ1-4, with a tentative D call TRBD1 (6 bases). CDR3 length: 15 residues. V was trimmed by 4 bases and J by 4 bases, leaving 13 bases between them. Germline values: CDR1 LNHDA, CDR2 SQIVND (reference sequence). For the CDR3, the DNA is TGTGCCAGTAGTAGAATCCGGGACAATAATGAAAAACTGTTTTTT. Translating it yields CASSRIRDNNEKLFF.

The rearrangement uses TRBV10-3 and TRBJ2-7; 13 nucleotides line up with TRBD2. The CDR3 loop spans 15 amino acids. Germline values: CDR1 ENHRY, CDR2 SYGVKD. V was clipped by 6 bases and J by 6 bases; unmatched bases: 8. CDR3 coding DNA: TGTGCCATCAGCCAGACTAGCGGGAGGCCCCTCGAGCAGTACTTC. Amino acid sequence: CAISQTSGRPLEQYF.

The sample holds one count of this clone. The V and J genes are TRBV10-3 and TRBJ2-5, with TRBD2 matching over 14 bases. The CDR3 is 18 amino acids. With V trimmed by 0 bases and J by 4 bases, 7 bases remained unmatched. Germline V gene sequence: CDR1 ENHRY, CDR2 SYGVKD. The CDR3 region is CAISESRGLAGVRETQYF. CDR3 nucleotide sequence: TGTGCCATCAGTGAGTCGAGGGGACTAGCGGGAGTGAGAGAGACCCAGTACTTC.

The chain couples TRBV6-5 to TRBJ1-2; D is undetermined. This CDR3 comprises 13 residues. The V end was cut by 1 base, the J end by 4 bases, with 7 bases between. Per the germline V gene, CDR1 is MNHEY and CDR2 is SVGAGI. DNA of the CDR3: TGTGCCAGCAGTTACTTGTCAGGCTATGGCTACACCTTC. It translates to CASSYLSGYGYTF.

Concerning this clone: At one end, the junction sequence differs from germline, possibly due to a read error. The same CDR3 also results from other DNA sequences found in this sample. The CDR3 DNA reads TGCGCCAGCAGACGGCCAGGGGGGAGCCTAGTCGAGCAGTACTTT. Residues: CASRRPGGSLVEQYF. The chain uses TRBV5-1 and TRBJ2-7, with D possibly TRBD1 on 7 matching bases. The CDR3 extends over 15 amino acids. CDR1 is SGHRS and CDR2 is YFSETQ in the germline V gene.

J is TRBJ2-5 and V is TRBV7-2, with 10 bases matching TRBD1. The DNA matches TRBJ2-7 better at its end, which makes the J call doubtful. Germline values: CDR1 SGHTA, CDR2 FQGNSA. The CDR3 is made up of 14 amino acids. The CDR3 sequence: CASSLDRGRGEQYF. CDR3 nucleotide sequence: TGTGCCAGCAGCTTGGACAGGGGGAGAGGCGAGCAGTACTTC.